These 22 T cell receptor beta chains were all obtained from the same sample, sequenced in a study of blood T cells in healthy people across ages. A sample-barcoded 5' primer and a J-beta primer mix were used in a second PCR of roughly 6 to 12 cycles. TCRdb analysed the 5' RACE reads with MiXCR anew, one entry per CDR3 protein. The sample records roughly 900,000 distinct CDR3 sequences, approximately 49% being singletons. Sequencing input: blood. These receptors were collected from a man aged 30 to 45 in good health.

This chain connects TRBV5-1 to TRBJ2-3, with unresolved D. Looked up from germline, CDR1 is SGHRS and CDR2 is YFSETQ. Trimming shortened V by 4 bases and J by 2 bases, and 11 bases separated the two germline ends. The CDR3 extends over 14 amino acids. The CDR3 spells CASSPGDPTDTQYF. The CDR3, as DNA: TGCGCCAGCAGCCCCGGCGACCCCACAGATACGCAGTATTTT.

The chain's CDR3 is CASSYSKDQPQHF. The CDR3 DNA is TGTGCCAGCAGTTACTCGAAAGATCAGCCCCAGCATTTT. The V call is TRBV6-5, the J call TRBJ1-5; D not resolved. The CDR3 totals 13 residues. The germline V gene encodes CDR1 MNHEY and CDR2 SVGAGI. Trimming cost V 0 bases and J 5 bases, with 5 bases left between them.

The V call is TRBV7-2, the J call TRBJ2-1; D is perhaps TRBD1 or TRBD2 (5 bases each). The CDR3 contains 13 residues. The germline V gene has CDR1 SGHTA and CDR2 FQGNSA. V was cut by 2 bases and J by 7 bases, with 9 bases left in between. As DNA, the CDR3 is TGTGCCAGCAGCTTATTTGAGGGGAATGAGCAGTTCTTC. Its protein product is CASSLFEGNEQFF.

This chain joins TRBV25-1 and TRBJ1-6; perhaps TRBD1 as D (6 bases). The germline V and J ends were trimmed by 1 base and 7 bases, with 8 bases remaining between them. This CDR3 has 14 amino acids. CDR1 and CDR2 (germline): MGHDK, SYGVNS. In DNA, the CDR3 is TGTGCCAGCAGTGAATTTAGGGGGAATTCACCCCTCCACTTT. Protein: CASSEFRGNSPLHF.

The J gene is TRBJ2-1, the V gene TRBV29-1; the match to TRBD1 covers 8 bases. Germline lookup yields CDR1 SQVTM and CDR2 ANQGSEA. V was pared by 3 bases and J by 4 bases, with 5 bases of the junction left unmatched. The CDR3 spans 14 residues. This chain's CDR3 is CSVDQGAAYNEQFF. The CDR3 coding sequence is TGCAGCGTTGATCAGGGGGCTGCATACAATGAGCAGTTCTTC.

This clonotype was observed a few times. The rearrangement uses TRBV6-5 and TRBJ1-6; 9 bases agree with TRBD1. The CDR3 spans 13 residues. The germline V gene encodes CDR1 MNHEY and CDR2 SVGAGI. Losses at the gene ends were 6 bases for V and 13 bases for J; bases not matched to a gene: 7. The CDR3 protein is CASSHGTGSPLHF. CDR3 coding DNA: TGTGCCAGCAGCCATGGGACAGGGTCGCCCCTCCACTTT.

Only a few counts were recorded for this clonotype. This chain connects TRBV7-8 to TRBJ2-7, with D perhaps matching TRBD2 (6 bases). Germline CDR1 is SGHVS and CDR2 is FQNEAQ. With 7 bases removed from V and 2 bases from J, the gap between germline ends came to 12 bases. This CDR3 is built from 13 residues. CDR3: CASTPTGAYEQYF. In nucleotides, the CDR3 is TGTGCCAGCACGCCGACGGGGGCCTACGAGCAGTACTTC.

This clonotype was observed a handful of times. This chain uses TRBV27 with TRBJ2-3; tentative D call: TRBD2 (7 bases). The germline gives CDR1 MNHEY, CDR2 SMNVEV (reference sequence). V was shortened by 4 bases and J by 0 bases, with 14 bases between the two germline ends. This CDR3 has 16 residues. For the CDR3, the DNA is TGTGCCAGCAGTTGGCGCGGGGGCCCGAGCACAGATACGCAGTATTTT. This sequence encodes CASSWRGGPSTDTQYF.

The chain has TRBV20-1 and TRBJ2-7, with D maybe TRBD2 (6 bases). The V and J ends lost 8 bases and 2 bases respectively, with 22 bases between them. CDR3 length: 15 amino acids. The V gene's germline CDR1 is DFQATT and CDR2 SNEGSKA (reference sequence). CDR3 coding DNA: TGCAGTACGACCCAACGACTAGTCAGCGCCTACGAGCAGTACTTC. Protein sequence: CSTTQRLVSAYEQYF.

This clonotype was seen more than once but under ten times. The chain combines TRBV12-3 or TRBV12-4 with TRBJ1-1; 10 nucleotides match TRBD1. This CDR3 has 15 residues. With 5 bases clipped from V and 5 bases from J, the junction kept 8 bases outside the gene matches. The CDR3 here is CASSKPGQGWTEAFF. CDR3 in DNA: TGTGCCAGCAGTAAACCGGGACAGGGGTGGACTGAAGCTTTCTTT.

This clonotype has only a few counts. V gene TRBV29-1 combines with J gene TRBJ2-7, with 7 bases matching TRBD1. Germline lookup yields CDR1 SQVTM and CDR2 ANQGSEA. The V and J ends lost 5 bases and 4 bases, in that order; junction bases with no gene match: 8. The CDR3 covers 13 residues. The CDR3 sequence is CSVPDRAGYEQYF. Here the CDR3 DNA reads TGCAGCGTTCCCGACAGGGCCGGATACGAGCAGTACTTC.

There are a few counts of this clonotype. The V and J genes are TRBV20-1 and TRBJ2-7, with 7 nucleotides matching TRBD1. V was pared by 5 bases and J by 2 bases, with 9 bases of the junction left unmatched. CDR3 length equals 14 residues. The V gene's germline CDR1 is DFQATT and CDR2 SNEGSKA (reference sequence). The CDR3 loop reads CSAERQGHAYEQYF. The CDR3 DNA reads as TGCAGTGCTGAGCGACAGGGCCACGCCTACGAGCAGTACTTC.

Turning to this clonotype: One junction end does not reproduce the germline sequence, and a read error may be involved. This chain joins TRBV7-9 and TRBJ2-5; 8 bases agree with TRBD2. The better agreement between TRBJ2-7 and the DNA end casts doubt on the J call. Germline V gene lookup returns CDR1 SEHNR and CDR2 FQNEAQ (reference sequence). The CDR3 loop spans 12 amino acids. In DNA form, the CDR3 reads TGTGCCAACAGCTTAGCGGGGACCGAGCAGTACTTC. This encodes CANSLAGTEQYF.

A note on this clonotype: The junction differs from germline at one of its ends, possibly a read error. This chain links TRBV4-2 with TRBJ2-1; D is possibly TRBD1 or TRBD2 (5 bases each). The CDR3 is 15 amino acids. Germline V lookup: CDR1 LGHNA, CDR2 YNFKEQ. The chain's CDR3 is CTSSQIGTSDNEQFF. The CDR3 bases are TGTACCAGCAGCCAAATAGGGACCTCGGACAATGAGCAGTTCTTC.

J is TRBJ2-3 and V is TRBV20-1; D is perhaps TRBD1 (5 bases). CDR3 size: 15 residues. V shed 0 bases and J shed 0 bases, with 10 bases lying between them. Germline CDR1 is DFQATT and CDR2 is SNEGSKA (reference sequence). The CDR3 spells CSAREPYRSTDTQYF. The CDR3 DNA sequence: TGCAGTGCTAGAGAACCTTACAGGAGCACAGATACGCAGTATTTT.

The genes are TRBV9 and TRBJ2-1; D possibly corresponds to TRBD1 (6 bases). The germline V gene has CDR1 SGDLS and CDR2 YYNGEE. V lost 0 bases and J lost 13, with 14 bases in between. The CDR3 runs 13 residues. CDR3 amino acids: CASSVADGDTQFF. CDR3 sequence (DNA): TGTGCCAGCAGCGTAGCTGACGGGGACACCCAGTTCTTC.

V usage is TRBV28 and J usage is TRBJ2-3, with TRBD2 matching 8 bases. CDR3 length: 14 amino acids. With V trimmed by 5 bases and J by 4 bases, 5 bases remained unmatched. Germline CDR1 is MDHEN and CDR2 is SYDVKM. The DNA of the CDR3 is TGTGCCAGCAGTACTAGCGGCCAGGCAGATACGCAGTATTTT. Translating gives CASSTSGQADTQYF.

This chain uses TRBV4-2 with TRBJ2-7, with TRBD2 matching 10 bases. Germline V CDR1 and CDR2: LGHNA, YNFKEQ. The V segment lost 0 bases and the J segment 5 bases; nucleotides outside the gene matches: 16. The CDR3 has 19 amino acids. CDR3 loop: CASSQDLSSGGRITDEQYF. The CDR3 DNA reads TGTGCCAGCAGCCAAGATCTATCTAGCGGGGGCCGCATCACCGACGAGCAGTACTTC.

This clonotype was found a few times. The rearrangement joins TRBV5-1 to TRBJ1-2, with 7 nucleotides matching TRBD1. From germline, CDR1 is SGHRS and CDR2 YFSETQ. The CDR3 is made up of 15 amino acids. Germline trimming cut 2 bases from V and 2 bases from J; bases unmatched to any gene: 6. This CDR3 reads CASSLGTETNYGYTF. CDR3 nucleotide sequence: TGCGCCAGCAGCTTAGGGACAGAGACAAACTATGGCTACACCTTC. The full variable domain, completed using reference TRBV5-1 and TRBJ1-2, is KAGVTQTPRYLIKTRGQQVTLSCSPISGHRSVSWYQQTPGQGLQFLFEYFSETQRNKGNFPGRFSGRQFSNSRSEMNVSTLELGDSALYLCASSLGTETNYGYTFGSGTRLTVV.

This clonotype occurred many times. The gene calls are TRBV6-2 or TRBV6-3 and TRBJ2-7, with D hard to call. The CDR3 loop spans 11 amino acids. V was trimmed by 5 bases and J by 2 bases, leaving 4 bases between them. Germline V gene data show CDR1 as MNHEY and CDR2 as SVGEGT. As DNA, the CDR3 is TGTGCCAGCAGTATCACCTACGAGCAGTACTTC. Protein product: CASSITYEQYF.

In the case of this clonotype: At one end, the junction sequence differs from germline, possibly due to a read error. This CDR3 reads CAGSCGGYEQYF. CDR3 nucleotides: TGTGCCGGCAGTTGCGGGGGTTACGAGCAGTACTTC. The rearrangement joins TRBV6-2 or TRBV6-3 to TRBJ2-7, with TRBD2 identical over 7 bases. The CDR3 spans 12 residues. Germline CDR1 MNHEY, CDR2 SVGEGT.

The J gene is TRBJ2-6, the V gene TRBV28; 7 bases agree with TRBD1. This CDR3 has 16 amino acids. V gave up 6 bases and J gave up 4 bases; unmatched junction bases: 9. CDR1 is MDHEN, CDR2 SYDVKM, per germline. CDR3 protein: CASSLATGVGANVLTF. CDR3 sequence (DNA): TGTGCCAGCAGCCTGGCAACAGGGGTCGGGGCCAACGTCCTGACTTTC.